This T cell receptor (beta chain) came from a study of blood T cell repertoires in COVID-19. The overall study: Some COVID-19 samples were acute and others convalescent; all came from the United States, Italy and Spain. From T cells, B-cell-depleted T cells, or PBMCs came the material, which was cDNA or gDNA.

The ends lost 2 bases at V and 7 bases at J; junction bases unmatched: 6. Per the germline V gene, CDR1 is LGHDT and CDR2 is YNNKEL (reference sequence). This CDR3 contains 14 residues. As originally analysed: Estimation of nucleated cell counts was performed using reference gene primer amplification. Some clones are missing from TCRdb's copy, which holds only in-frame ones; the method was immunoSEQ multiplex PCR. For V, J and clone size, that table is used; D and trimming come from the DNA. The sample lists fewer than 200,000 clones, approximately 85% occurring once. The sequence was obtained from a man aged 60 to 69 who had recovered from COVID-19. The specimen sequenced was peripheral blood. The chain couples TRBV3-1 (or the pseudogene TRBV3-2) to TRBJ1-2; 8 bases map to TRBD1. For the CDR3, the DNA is TGTGCCAGCAGCCAAACGACAGGGGAGGCTGGCTACACCTTC. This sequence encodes CASSQTTGEAGYTF.